This is a list of T cell receptor beta chains from one sample in a study of T-cell memory formation after mild COVID-19. One entry per CDR3 protein, called by TCRdb with MiXCR from the 5' RACE reads. The sample includes around 320,000 distinct CDR3 sequences, 28% of them seen just once. Sequencing was carried out using PBMCs or a T cell subset sorted from them (not recorded which). These receptors were obtained from an adult woman who had mild COVID-19 (a few samples of this study predate the infection). Cell type and time point are not known. Both conserved end residues are part of each CDR3. The D gene is left open where the match is weak. Size tells how often a clone was seen (once, few, many) or the class of an expanded clone, and some rows leave it out.

j_call	v_call	clone_size	d_call	cdr3_nt	cdr3_aa
TRBJ1-1	TRBV3-1	few	NA	TGTGCCAGCAGCCCGGGACATGCGGTCATGAACACTGAAGCTTTCTTT	CASSPGHAVMNTEAFF
TRBJ1-5	TRBV12-3/TRBV12-4	many	NA	TGTGCCAGCTCTCTTGGCAGGTACAATCAGCCCCAGCATTTT	CASSLGRYNQPQHF
TRBJ1-4	TRBV25-1	NA	NA	TGTGCCAGCAGTGATGAAGGAAAACTGTTTTTT	CASSDEGKLFF
TRBJ2-7	TRBV11-2	NA	NA	TGTGCCAGCAGTCCTAAACTAACTTCCTACGAGCAGTACTTC	CASSPKLTSYEQYF
TRBJ2-5	TRBV7-9	few	NA	TGTGCCAGCAGCTTTTACGGGGAGACCCAGTACTTC	CASSFYGETQYF
TRBJ1-1	TRBV30	NA	NA	TGTGCCTGGAGTGTACCGTTCGTTAGCGAGAACACTGAAGCTTTCTTT	CAWSVPFVSENTEAFF
TRBJ2-5	TRBV6-6	NA	TRBD2	TGTGCAAGCAGGACGATAACTAGCGGGGACCAAGAGACCCAGTACTTC	CASRTITSGDQETQYF
TRBJ2-7	TRBV29-1	NA	NA	TGCAGCGTTTTCATCGGGGGTCCCTACGAGCAGTACTTC	CSVFIGGPYEQYF
TRBJ2-1	TRBV20-1	few	TRBD2	TGCAGTGCTAGAGAAGGTAGCGGGGCTTACAATGAGCAGTTCTTC	CSAREGSGAYNEQFF
TRBJ1-5	TRBV6-6	NA	NA	TGTGCCAGCAGCCTGGACGTCTACAATCAGCCCCAGCATTTT	CASSLDVYNQPQHF
TRBJ1-1	TRBV7-9	NA	NA	TGTGCCAGCAGCATGGAGCTTACAGGGCCCACTGAAGCTTTCTTT	CASSMELTGPTEAFF
TRBJ2-1	TRBV12-3/TRBV12-4	few	TRBD2	TGTGCCAGCAGTTTTGGGACTAGCGGGTATTACAATGAGCAGTTCTTC	CASSFGTSGYYNEQFF
TRBJ1-1	TRBV6-1	NA	TRBD1	TGTGCCAGCGGCCGCGGACAGGGAACGAACACTGAAGCTTTCTTT	CASGRGQGTNTEAFF
TRBJ2-4	TRBV29-1	few	NA	TGCAGCGTTGAAGTACGACTAGAGGGAGTCAAAAACATTCAGTACTTC	CSVEVRLEGVKNIQYF
TRBJ2-3	TRBV4-1	NA	NA	TGCGCCAGCAGCCAAGCTCATCGACAGCGTAGCACAGATACGCAGTATTTT	CASSQAHRQRSTDTQYF
TRBJ2-7	TRBV18	NA	NA	TGTGCCAGCTCACCACCGGGTGGTTTGGCACTGGGGGAGCAGTACTTC	CASSPPGGLALGEQYF
TRBJ2-5	TRBV7-9	NA	TRBD1	TGTGCCAGCAGCTTAAAGGACAGGTGGCAAGAGACCCAGTACTTC	CASSLKDRWQETQYF
TRBJ2-7	TRBV27	NA	TRBD1	TGTGCCAGCAGTACCGACAGGGGGCCCAACTCCTACGAGCAGTACTTC	CASSTDRGPNSYEQYF
TRBJ2-7	TRBV5-1	NA	NA	TGCGCCAGCCGGTCGGCGGACGCGCAGTACTTC	CASRSADAQYF
TRBJ2-7	TRBV5-1	few	TRBD1	TGCGCCAGCGGCGCCGGGACAGGGACTCAGGAGCAGTACTTC	CASGAGTGTQEQYF
TRBJ1-5	TRBV20-1	NA	TRBD1	TGCAGTGCTAGAGAGGCTCCCAGGGGGATTTTAGATAGCAATCAGCCCCAGCATTTT	CSAREAPRGILDSNQPQHF
TRBJ2-2	TRBV24-1	NA	TRBD1	TGTGCCACCAGTGATTGGGACAGGGGCTTTGGGGAGCTGTTTTTT	CATSDWDRGFGELFF
TRBJ2-1	TRBV9	NA	NA	TGTGCCAGCAGCGTAGGGGGCGGGTGGGACAATGAGCAGTTCTTC	CASSVGGGWDNEQFF
TRBJ2-1	TRBV5-5	NA	NA	TGTGCCAGCAGCTTGGGTGTCTATGAGCAGTTCTTC	CASSLGVYEQFF
TRBJ2-7	TRBV7-9	NA	NA	TGTGCCAGCAGCCGAGTAGGTGGCAGGGCAAAGGACTACGAGCAGTACTTC	CASSRVGGRAKDYEQYF
TRBJ1-1	TRBV2	NA	NA	TGTGCCAGCTCAAACGGACAGACAAACACTGAAGCTTTCTTT	CASSNGQTNTEAFF
TRBJ2-3	TRBV6-4	few	TRBD1	TGTGCCAGCAGCAGCGACCCCGGACAGGGAGGAGATACGCAGTATTTT	CASSSDPGQGGDTQYF
TRBJ2-2	TRBV5-1	few	NA	TGCGCCAGCAGCATACTAGGGACCGGGGAGCTGTTTTTT	CASSILGTGELFF
TRBJ2-3	TRBV2	NA	TRBD1	TGTGCCAGCAGTCCCTACGGACAGGGCACAGATACGCAGTATTTT	CASSPYGQGTDTQYF
TRBJ1-1	TRBV18	NA	NA	TGTGCCAGCTCACCACGTGGGGGTGGGATGAACACTGAAGCTTTCTTT	CASSPRGGGMNTEAFF
TRBJ2-3	TRBV5-1	few	NA	TGCGCCAGCAGCTTGGGGACCCAGGGTCGGACAGATACGCAGTATTTT	CASSLGTQGRTDTQYF
TRBJ2-2	TRBV2	NA	NA	TGTGCCAGCCGGGGGGCGGGAGCGAACACCGGGGAGCTGTTTTTT	CASRGAGANTGELFF
TRBJ2-7	TRBV6-2/TRBV6-3	NA	TRBD1	TGTGCCAGCAGTTACGGGCCCCGGACAGGGGGCTACGAGCAGTACTTC	CASSYGPRTGGYEQYF
TRBJ2-2	TRBV28	NA	NA	TGTGCCAGCAGTCTGCGAAGGGGACACACCGGGGAGCTGTTTTTT	CASSLRRGHTGELFF
TRBJ2-7	TRBV6-5	NA	NA	TGTGCCAGCAGGGATAGGGACTCCTCCTACGAGCAGTACTTC	CASRDRDSSYEQYF
TRBJ1-5	TRBV6-1	NA	NA	TGTGCCAGCTCCCCCTTGGGCAATCAGCCCCAGCATTTT	CASSPLGNQPQHF
TRBJ1-2	TRBV5-1	few	NA	TGCGCCAGCAAGACCGGGGCTCCCATCGGGGGCTACACCTTC	CASKTGAPIGGYTF
TRBJ1-2	TRBV24-1	NA	NA	TGTGCCACCAGTGATCCGGGGGTGGGAGGCTACACCTTC	CATSDPGVGGYTF
TRBJ2-2	TRBV25-1	few	NA	TGTGCCAGCTCATGGGGGGCGAACACCGGGGAGCTGTTTTTT	CASSWGANTGELFF
TRBJ1-1	TRBV5-1	once	TRBD1	TGCGCCAGCAGCCCGGGACAGGGGGCGAATGAAGCTTTCTTT	CASSPGQGANEAFF
TRBJ2-1	TRBV7-2	few	TRBD1	TGTGCCAGCAGCTTAGCTGGCGGGACAGGGGTCAATGAGCAGTTCTTC	CASSLAGGTGVNEQFF
TRBJ2-1	TRBV29-1	NA	NA	TGCAGCGTCGCTCTGCGGTTATACAATGAGCAGTTCTTC	CSVALRLYNEQFF
TRBJ2-1	TRBV9	NA	TRBD2	TGTGCCAGCAGCGTAGTCGGCTCTGGTGGACAAACTAGCGGGAGAATGAATGAGCAGTTCTTC	CASSVVGSGGQTSGRMNEQFF
TRBJ2-7	TRBV2	NA	NA	TGTGCCAGCAGTGATCTGGTCCAGCAGGGCGAGCAGTACTTC	CASSDLVQQGEQYF
TRBJ1-1	TRBV4-1	NA	NA	TGCGCCAGCAGCCATGCAGGGGCAGTGGGGAACACTGAAGCTTTCTTT	CASSHAGAVGNTEAFF